Each of the 25 T cell receptor beta chains below was sequenced from the same sample in a study of T cells after yellow fever vaccination. TCRdb re-called the 5' RACE reads with MiXCR, one entry per CDR3 protein. The sample includes hundreds of thousands of distinct CDR3 sequences, under 14% seen only once; the top ten take roughly 18%. The sequencing used PBMCs, collected on the day of the first yellow fever vaccination. These receptors were obtained from a man between 18 and 35 years old who received the YFV17D yellow fever vaccine.

This clonotype was recorded a few times. The chain links TRBV11-1 to TRBJ2-1; D possibly corresponds to TRBD2 (5 bases). CDR1 and CDR2 (germline): SGHAT, FQDESV (reference sequence). Between the trimmed V and J ends, which lost 1 base and 8 bases, there was a span of 15 bases. CDR3 length: 15 amino acids. DNA of the CDR3: TGTGCCAGCAGCTTAGAGGTGGGTTTCGGGGATGAGCAGTTCTTC. It codes for CASSLEVGFGDEQFF.

The rearrangement uses TRBV19 and TRBJ2-3; 10 bases line up with TRBD2. The CDR3 has 16 amino acids. V dropped 5 bases and J dropped 1; count of bases not matched to a gene: 6. From germline, CDR1 is LNHDA and CDR2 SQIVND (reference sequence). The CDR3: CASSFPLAGGTDTQYF. DNA of the CDR3: TGTGCCAGTAGTTTCCCGCTAGCGGGGGGCACAGATACGCAGTATTTT.

V usage is TRBV20-1 and J usage is TRBJ2-1; D uncertain. V gave up 3 bases and J gave up 0 bases, with 9 bases separating them. The CDR3 loop spans 14 amino acids. Germline V gene sequence: CDR1 DFQATT, CDR2 SNEGSKA (reference sequence). The CDR3 sequence: CSASHGASYNEQFF. The CDR3 DNA is TGCAGTGCTAGTCACGGAGCCTCCTACAATGAGCAGTTCTTC.

The DNA of the CDR3 is TGTGCCAGCAGGCTTTTCAGGACAGGTATAGCTTTCTTT. Translated: CASRLFRTGIAFF. This chain joins TRBV12-3 or TRBV12-4 and TRBJ1-1, with 7 bases aligning to TRBD1. This CDR3 has 13 amino acids. V gave up 6 bases and J gave up 10 bases; unmatched junction bases: 11.

This clonotype was seen a handful of times. J is TRBJ1-6 and V is TRBV6-5; perhaps TRBD1 as D (5 bases). V was cut by 0 bases and J by 7 bases, with 10 bases left in between. The CDR3 consists of 15 residues. Looked up from germline, CDR1 is MNHEY and CDR2 is SVGAGI. The CDR3: CASSYSRPGNSPLHF. The CDR3 region has the DNA TGTGCCAGCAGTTACTCGAGGCCAGGGAATTCACCCCTCCACTTT.

The chain recombines TRBV5-5 with TRBJ2-3; TRBD1 matches 7 bases. V shed 4 bases and J 6 bases; nucleotides not matched to a gene: 8. CDR1 and CDR2 (germline): SGHKS, YYEKEE (reference sequence). The CDR3 runs 14 residues. The CDR3 DNA sequence: TGTGCCAGCAGCCCGATACTACAGGGGGATACGCAGTATTTT. It translates to CASSPILQGDTQYF. The whole variable domain, remainder taken from reference TRBV5-5 and TRBJ2-3, is DAGVTQSPTHLIKTRGQQVTLRCSPISGHKSVSWYQQVLGQGPQFIFQYYEKEERGRGNFPDRFSARQFPNYSSELNVNALLLGDSALYLCASSPILQGDTQYFGPGTRLTVL.

This clonotype showed up many times. The rearrangement uses TRBV5-1 and TRBJ2-7; maybe TRBD1 (6 bases). CDR1 SGHRS and CDR2 YFSETQ come from the germline V gene. V was pared by 0 bases and J by 3 bases, with 16 bases between. The CDR3 runs to 16 residues. In DNA form, the CDR3 reads TGCGCCAGCAGCTTGGTTTCCCAGGGGCGAGGCTACGAGCAGTACTTC. Its protein product is CASSLVSQGRGYEQYF.

This clonotype was seen a handful of times. The chain links TRBV30 to TRBJ2-3; D remains ambiguous. The germline V gene has CDR1 GTSNPN and CDR2 SVGIG (reference sequence). The CDR3 runs 11 residues. With 2 bases removed from V and 6 bases from J, the gap between germline ends came to 6 bases. CDR3 sequence: CAWSHGDTQYF. The CDR3 DNA reads TGTGCCTGGAGTCACGGTGATACGCAGTATTTT.

This clonotype occurred a few times. At one boundary the junction diverges from the germline segment, which might be a read error. V is TRBV7-2 and J is TRBJ2-3; D is uncertain. This CDR3 comprises 12 residues. Germline CDR1 SGHTA, CDR2 FQGNSA. CDR3 sequence: CASSLRRALLDF. The CDR3 DNA reads TGTGCCAGCAGCTTACGCCGGGCCCTCTTAGATTTT.

This clonotype was detected only a few times. The chain recombines TRBV7-8 with TRBJ1-1; possibly TRBD1 for D (6 bases). V was cut by 1 base and J by 10 bases, with 13 bases left in between. CDR1 SGHVS and CDR2 FQNEAQ come from the germline V gene. The CDR3 covers 13 residues. This CDR3 reads CASSLEGGRGAFF. DNA of the CDR3: TGTGCCAGCAGCTTAGAGGGGGGTCGGGGAGCTTTCTTT.

The chain recombines TRBV7-6 with TRBJ2-3, with TRBD2 matching 8 bases. Looked up from germline, CDR1 is SGHVS and CDR2 is FNYEAQ. The CDR3 extends over 14 amino acids. V trimming: 5 bases; J trimming: 6 bases; junction bases outside the gene matches: 7. CDR3: CASSARGAGDTQYF. The CDR3, as DNA: TGTGCCAGCAGCGCGCGGGGGGCCGGGGATACGCAGTATTTT. Using reference TRBV7-6 and TRBJ2-3 for the parts outside the CDR3, the full variable domain is GAGVSQSPRYKVTKRGQDVALRCDPISGHVSLYWYRQALGQGPEFLTYFNYEAQQDKSGLPNDRFSAERPEGSISTLTIQRTEQRDSAMYRCASSARGAGDTQYFGPGTRLTVL.

This chain links TRBV9 with TRBJ2-2; the D is unclear. The CDR3 runs to 15 residues. Looked up from germline, CDR1 is SGDLS and CDR2 is YYNGEE. V lost 0 bases, J lost 0 bases, and 6 bases lay in between. Here the CDR3 reads CASSVDGPNTGELFF. Here the CDR3 DNA reads TGTGCCAGCAGCGTAGATGGCCCGAACACCGGGGAGCTGTTTTTT.

This clonotype has a handful of counts. This chain joins TRBV5-1 and TRBJ1-3; D remains unclear. There are 14 residues in the CDR3. Per the germline V gene, CDR1 is SGHRS and CDR2 is YFSETQ. V was trimmed by 0 bases and J by 2 bases, leaving 6 bases between them. This CDR3 is CASSLDWTGNTIYF. The CDR3 nucleotides read TGCGCCAGCAGCTTGGACTGGACTGGAAACACCATATATTTT.

This clonotype was seen a few times. J is TRBJ1-1 and V is TRBV5-1; the D gene is possibly TRBD1 (6 bases). In germline, CDR1 is SGHRS, CDR2 YFSETQ. V was trimmed by 3 bases and J by 4 bases, leaving 7 bases between them. The CDR3 sequence is 12 residues long. The CDR3 DNA is TGCGCCAGCAGCTCAGGGGTCACTGAAGCTTTCTTT. Translating gives CASSSGVTEAFF.

V and J are TRBV3-1 and TRBJ2-7; D might be TRBD2 (6 bases). V lost 4 bases and J 6 bases, leaving 16 bases between the germline ends. Per the germline V gene, CDR1 is LGHDT and CDR2 is YNNKEL (reference sequence). The length of the CDR3 is 14 residues. DNA of the CDR3: TGTGCCAGCAGCCGGGACTTTCTGGTTTTCGAGCAGTACTTC. As protein: CASSRDFLVFEQYF.

This clonotype was counted a few times. The chain combines TRBV7-9 with TRBJ1-1, with D possibly being TRBD1 (5 bases). The V end lost 2 bases, the J end lost 8 bases, and 15 bases lay between the germline ends. CDR1 SEHNR and CDR2 FQNEAQ come from the germline V gene (reference sequence). This CDR3 spans 14 amino acids. CDR3 amino acids: CASSLMGGEPEAFF. CDR3 bases: TGTGCCAGCAGCTTAATGGGAGGGGAACCCGAAGCTTTCTTT.

This sequence joins TRBV5-1 and TRBJ2-1; 9 bases match TRBD1. The germline V gene has CDR1 SGHRS and CDR2 YFSETQ. The CDR3 extends over 15 amino acids. The junction had 8 bases not matched to a gene; V was cut back by 4 bases and J by 6 bases. CDR3 sequence: CASSITGGLGNEQFF. CDR3 DNA sequence: TGCGCCAGCAGCATAACAGGGGGCCTGGGCAATGAGCAGTTCTTC.

This clonotype was counted a few times. The chain uses TRBV23-1 and TRBJ2-5; TRBD2 matches at 13 bases. TRBV23-1 is flagged as an ORF with uncertain function. CDR3 length equals 21 residues. Trimming removed 7 bases from V and 3 bases from J; junction bases left unmatched: 23. The CDR3 loop reads CASTTTGAGLAGEPVEETQYF. CDR3 sequence (DNA): TGCGCCAGCACAACGACAGGGGCCGGACTAGCGGGGGAGCCCGTGGAAGAGACCCAGTACTTC.

This clonotype has ten or more counts. V and J are TRBV7-2 and TRBJ1-3; D is perhaps TRBD1 (6 bases). Germline values: CDR1 SGHTA, CDR2 FQGNSA. The CDR3 runs 15 residues. With 1 base removed from V and 4 bases from J, the gap between germline ends came to 11 bases. The CDR3, as DNA: TGTGCCAGCAGCTTAGGGGGGCTGGAGGGAAACACCATATATTTT. Its protein is CASSLGGLEGNTIYF.

The chain employs TRBV29-1 and TRBJ2-1; the D call may be TRBD1 or TRBD2 (6 bases each). This CDR3 has 13 residues. Germline CDR1 reads SQVTM; CDR2 reads ANQGSEA. Between the trimmed V and J ends, which lost 4 bases and 5 bases, there was a span of 12 bases. The CDR3 is CSVGRGVHNEQFF. CDR3 sequence (DNA): TGCAGCGTTGGAAGGGGGGTCCACAATGAGCAGTTCTTC.

This clonotype was counted between two and nine times. The genes are TRBV5-4 and TRBJ2-1; the match to TRBD2 covers 7 bases. The CDR3 length is 15 residues. CDR1 is SGHNT and CDR2 is YYREEE in the germline V gene (reference sequence). Losses at the gene ends were 1 base for V and 2 bases for J; bases not matched to a gene: 3. The CDR3, as DNA: TGTGCCAGCAGCTTGCGAGCGGGGCCCTACAATGAGCAGTTCTTC. It encodes CASSLRAGPYNEQFF.

This clonotype was found a few times. The chain combines TRBV12-3 or TRBV12-4 with TRBJ1-3, with TRBD1 as a possible D gene (6 bases). V was pared by 2 bases and J by 14 bases, with 16 bases between. The CDR3 sequence is 13 residues long. The CDR3 region has the DNA TGTGCCAGCAGTTTATATCCGCAGGGGCCTCTATATTTT. Its protein product is CASSLYPQGPLYF.

In its sample, this clonotype was seen a few times. The chain uses TRBV9 and TRBJ2-1; 8 positions match TRBD2. The V gene's germline CDR1 is SGDLS and CDR2 YYNGEE. CDR3 length: 15 amino acids. The junction had 10 bases not matched to a gene; V was cut back by 0 bases and J by 11 bases. CDR3 in DNA: TGTGCCAGCAGCGTAGAATACGGGGGGGCAGAGCAGCAGTTCTTC. Translating gives CASSVEYGGAEQQFF.

The sample holds many counts of this clonotype. V usage is TRBV6-5 and J usage is TRBJ2-7, with 11 bases that match TRBD1. Germline loops: CDR1 MNHEY, CDR2 SVGAGI. The V segment lost 6 bases and the J segment 0 bases; nucleotides outside the gene matches: 7. The CDR3 has 16 residues. This CDR3 reads CASRPSGTGGSYEQYV. CDR3 coding DNA: TGTGCCAGCAGACCTTCCGGGACAGGGGGCTCCTACGAGCAGTACGTC.

This chain joins TRBV6-1 and TRBJ1-2; D unclear. The CDR3 is 14 amino acids. V gave up 4 bases and J gave up 8 bases, with 17 bases separating them. From germline, CDR1 is MNHNS and CDR2 SASEGT. The CDR3 reads CASSARAMAEGYTF. As DNA, the CDR3 is TGTGCCAGCAGTGCCCGGGCCATGGCGGAGGGCTACACCTTC.